This T cell receptor beta chain was recovered during a study of cytotoxic CD8 clonotypes in ibrutinib-treated CLL. General observations from the study: The clonality went up when patients responded to ibrutinib and dropped back toward baseline at progression.

In the case of this clone: Its antigen is as yet unknown.

Clones were read by immunoSEQ multiplex PCR, and TCRdb kept only the in-frame ones, dropping some. The table includes roughly 110,000 clones, 58% detected once. Libraries of TCR beta were made from 1.5 to 2 micrograms of genomic DNA that came from cryopreserved PBMCs. The clonotype comes from a human donor with chronic lymphocytic leukemia. The sequences come from PBMCs, collected after 24 months of ibrutinib treatment.

The DNA for the CDR3 is TGTGCCAGCAGGAAGAAGACAGGGAATATCAGCTATGGCTACACCTTC. This sequence encodes CASRKKTGNISYGYTF. The genes are TRBV14 and TRBJ1-2, with 7 bases matching TRBD1. J gave up 4 bases and V 6 bases, and 14 bases lay outside the gene matches. The germline V gene encodes CDR1 SGHDN and CDR2 FVKESK. The length of the CDR3 is 16 residues.